This record covers a single T cell receptor beta chain. Antigen unknown. The CDR3 extends over 11 amino acids. Looked up from germline, CDR1 is MDHEN and CDR2 is SYDVKM. V was pared by 8 bases and J by 4 bases, with 6 bases between. The data originate from a study of T cell responses to AZD1222 COVID-19 vaccine. Study observations and caveats: Across the whole spike, CD4 TCRs peaked at regions 160-218 and 743-854. The sample set comprised mostly white British donors with more females, and clonal diversity was possibly underestimated. None of the repertoires were sampled until the peak T cell response had passed. Compared with day 0, the breadth and depth of the Spike-specific TCR repertoire rose significantly after two doses of AZD1222.

Produced via immunoSEQ multiplex PCR; TCRdb's table is partial and in-frame only. The sample includes 110,000 or so clones, around 88% of them seen just once. The material was peripheral blood, obtained 28 days after the second AZD1222 dose. This chain joins TRBV28 and TRBJ1-5; unclear D gene. This sequence originates from an adult who received the AZD1222 COVID-19 vaccine. The CDR3 reads CASSGNQPQHF. The CDR3 nucleotides are TGTGCCAGCTCCGGTAATCAGCCCCAGCATTTT.